The clone carrying this TCR beta chain was detected a few times. Its antigen is not known. This CDR3 is built from 16 residues. V shed 6 bases, J shed 3 bases, and the junction held 11 bases outside the gene matches. Looked up from germline, CDR1 is KGHSH and CDR2 is LQKENI. The data derive from a study of CD8 T cells in ankylosing spondylitis. Library preparation for TCR beta used quantitative 5'-RACE with molecular barcodes. TCRdb independently ran MiXCR on the 5' RACE reads; one entry per CDR3 protein. The sample includes roughly 450,000 distinct CDR3 sequences, 25% to 30% of them seen just once. Study conclusions and caveats: CD8+ disease-linked clones were present at relatively low frequencies in blood. Within matched ankylosing spondylitis synovial fluid, disease-linked clones were reportedly significantly enriched. A motif in TCR beta, a set of roughly 8 highly homologous variants, appeared characteristic of ankylosing spondylitis blood.

V and J are TRBV18 and TRBJ2-3; 8 bases map to TRBD2. Sequencing was carried out using blood, either unsorted or a sorted T cell fraction (not recorded which). The clonotype comes from a male donor with ankylosing spondylitis. Here the CDR3 reads CASSPVFGGATDTQYF. The CDR3 DNA reads as TGTGCCAGCTCCCCTGTATTCGGGGGGGCGACAGATACGCAGTATTTT.